This TCR beta chain was sequenced in a study of regulatory T cells in long-lasting Graves disease. Study outcomes and limitations: Examination was confined to peripheral blood, excluding thyroid tissue. Whereas about a thousand public clonotypes were shared by new patients, persistent patients shared more, at some 3,000.

Arm-PCR with iRepertoire HTBI primers amplified the CDR3 regions for these TCR beta libraries. TCRdb reprocessed the multiplex PCR reads with MiXCR, giving one entry per CDR3 protein. Here the sample spans some 240,000 distinct CDR3 sequences, roughly 20% being singletons. The CDR3 contains 15 residues. Germline loops: CDR1 SGHDN, CDR2 FVKESK. Trimming cost V 1 base and J 2 bases, with 11 bases left between them. Noted time point: newly diagnosed GD, antithyroid drugs for less than 3 months. The TCR library used RNA extracted from PBMCs. At least ten counts were recorded for this clonotype. Antigen specificity is unknown. The same data also went into a second study, on T cells in Graves' hyperthyroidism and ophthalmopathy.

Source: peripheral blood mononuclear cells (PBMCs), taken at new diagnosis, from a patient treated with antithyroid drugs. This TCR came from a woman in her twenties or thirties with Graves disease. The chain carries TRBV14 and TRBJ1-2, with D uncertain. CDR3 residues: CASSQGATGNYGYTF. The CDR3 nucleotides are TGTGCCAGCAGCCAAGGGGCAACGGGGAACTATGGCTACACCTTC.